The clone carrying this T cell receptor (beta chain) has only a few counts. The sample is drawn from a study of blood T cells in healthy people across ages. Study as a whole: Capturing about one barcoded beta molecule per two T cells was achieved by template switching.

The V end lost 4 bases, the J end lost 1 base, and 11 bases lay between the germline ends. The CDR3 spans 14 residues. From germline, CDR1 is SGHTA and CDR2 FQGNSA. Together with a sample-barcoded 5' primer, a J-beta primer mix was included in a second PCR lasting about 7 to 11 cycles. Every single cDNA molecule received a tag from a template-switch adaptor with 12 random nucleotides. CDR3-containing paired-end reads numbering at least 2.5 million came from each sample. TCRdb re-called the 5' RACE reads through MiXCR, storing one row per CDR3 protein. Of some 1,800,000 distinct CDR3 sequences in the sample, around 40% were seen once.

The genes are TRBV7-2 and TRBJ2-7, with D uncertain. Sequencing was carried out using blood. The origin of this receptor is a human donor in good health. The chain's CDR3 is CASSSRYNSYEQYF. The CDR3 DNA reads TGTGCCAGCAGCTCCCGGTACAATTCCTACGAGCAGTACTTC.